One TCR beta chain is described in this entry. The antigen remains undetermined. Whole-blood total RNA was extracted without T cell sorting. The sample comes from a study of monozygotic twins with inflammatory bowel disease. Study-wide points: Against healthy co-twins, IBD patients had lower TCRbeta diversity (measured by inverse Simpson).

Germline values: CDR1 SQVTM, CDR2 ANQGSEA. The CDR3 consists of 12 residues. With the 5' RACE reads reprocessed, TCRdb shows one record per CDR3 protein and no DNA. The listing records approximately 200,000 distinct CDR3 sequences. The receptor was isolated from a human donor with ulcerative colitis or Crohn's disease, or a healthy co-twin of an affected twin (not recorded which). The sequenced material came from blood. The chain has TRBV29-1 and TRBJ2-7. This chain's CDR3 is CSVGLSSLEQYF.